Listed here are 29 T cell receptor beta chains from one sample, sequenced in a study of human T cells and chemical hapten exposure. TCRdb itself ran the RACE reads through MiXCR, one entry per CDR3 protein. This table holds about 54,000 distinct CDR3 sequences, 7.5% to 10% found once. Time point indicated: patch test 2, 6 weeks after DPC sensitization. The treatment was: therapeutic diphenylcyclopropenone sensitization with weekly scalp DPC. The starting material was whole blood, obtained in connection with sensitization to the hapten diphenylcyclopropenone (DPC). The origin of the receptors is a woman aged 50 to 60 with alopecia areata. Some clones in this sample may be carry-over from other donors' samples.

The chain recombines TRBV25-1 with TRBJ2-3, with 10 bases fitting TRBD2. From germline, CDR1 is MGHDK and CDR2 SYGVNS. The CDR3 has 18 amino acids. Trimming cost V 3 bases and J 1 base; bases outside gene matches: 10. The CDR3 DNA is TGTGCCAGCAGTGAGTGGGTAGCGGGAGGAAGGGGCACAGATACGCAGTATTTT. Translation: CASSEWVAGGRGTDTQYF. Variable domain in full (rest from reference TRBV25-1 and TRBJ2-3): EADIYQTPRYLVIGTGKKITLECSQTMGHDKMYWYQQDPGMELHLIHYSYGVNSTEKGDLSSESTVSRIRTEHFPLTLESARPSHTSQYLCASSEWVAGGRGTDTQYFGPGTRLTVL.

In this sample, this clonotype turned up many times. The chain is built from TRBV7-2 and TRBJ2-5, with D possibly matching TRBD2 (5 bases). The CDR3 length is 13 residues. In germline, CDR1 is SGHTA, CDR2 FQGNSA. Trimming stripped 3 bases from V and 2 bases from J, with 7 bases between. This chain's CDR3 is CASSFGLQETQYF. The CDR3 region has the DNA TGTGCCAGCAGCTTTGGACTTCAAGAGACCCAGTACTTC.

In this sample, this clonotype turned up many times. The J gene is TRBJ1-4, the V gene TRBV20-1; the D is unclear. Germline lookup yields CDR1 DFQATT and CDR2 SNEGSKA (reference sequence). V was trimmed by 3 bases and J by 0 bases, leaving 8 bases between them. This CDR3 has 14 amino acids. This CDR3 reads CSASRGTTNEKLFF. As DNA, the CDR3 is TGCAGTGCTAGCCGGGGAACAACTAATGAAAAACTGTTTTTT.

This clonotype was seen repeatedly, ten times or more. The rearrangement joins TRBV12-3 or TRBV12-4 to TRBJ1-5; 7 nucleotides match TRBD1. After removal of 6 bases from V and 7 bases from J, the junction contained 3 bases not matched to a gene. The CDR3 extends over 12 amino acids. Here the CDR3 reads CASSSQGQPQHF. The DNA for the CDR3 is TGTGCCAGCAGCTCACAGGGGCAGCCCCAGCATTTT.

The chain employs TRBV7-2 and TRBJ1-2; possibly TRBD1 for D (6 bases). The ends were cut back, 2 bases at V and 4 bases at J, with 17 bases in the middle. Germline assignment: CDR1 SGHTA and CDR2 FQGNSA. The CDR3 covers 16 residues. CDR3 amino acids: CASSLSPALGGYGYTF. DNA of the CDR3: TGTGCCAGCAGCTTATCCCCGGCCCTAGGGGGCTATGGCTACACCTTC.

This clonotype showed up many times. CDR3 protein: CASSLAQPGTDTQYF. For the CDR3, the DNA is TGCGCCAGCAGCTTGGCCCAGCCCGGGACAGATACGCAGTATTTT. The V call is TRBV5-1, the J call TRBJ2-3; D gene ambiguous. CDR1 SGHRS and CDR2 YFSETQ come from the germline V gene. The CDR3 totals 15 residues. Trimming stripped 0 bases from V and 3 bases from J, with 11 bases between.

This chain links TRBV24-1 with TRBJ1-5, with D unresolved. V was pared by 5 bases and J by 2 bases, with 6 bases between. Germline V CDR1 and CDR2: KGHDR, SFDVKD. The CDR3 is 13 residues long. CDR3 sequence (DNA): TGTGCCACCAGTGGTGGGGGCAATCAGCCCCAGCATTTT. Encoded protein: CATSGGGNQPQHF.

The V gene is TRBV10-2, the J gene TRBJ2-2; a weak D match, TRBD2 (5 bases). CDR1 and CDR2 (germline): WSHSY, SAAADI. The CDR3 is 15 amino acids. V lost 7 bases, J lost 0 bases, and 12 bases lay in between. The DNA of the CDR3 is TGCGCCAGCACTAAGTTCGGGACGAACACCGGGGAGCTGTTTTTT. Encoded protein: CASTKFGTNTGELFF.

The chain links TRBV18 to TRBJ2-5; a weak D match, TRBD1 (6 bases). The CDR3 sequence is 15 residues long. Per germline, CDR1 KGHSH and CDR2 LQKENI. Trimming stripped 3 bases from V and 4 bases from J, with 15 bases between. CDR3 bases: TGTGCCAGCTCACCCCAGTTGGGGGCCGGAGAGACCCAGTACTTC. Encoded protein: CASSPQLGAGETQYF.

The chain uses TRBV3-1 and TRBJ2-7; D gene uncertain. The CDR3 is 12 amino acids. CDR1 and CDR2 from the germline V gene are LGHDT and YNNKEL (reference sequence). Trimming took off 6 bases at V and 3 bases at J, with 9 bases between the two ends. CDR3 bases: TGTGCCAGCAGTTCCCAGTACTACGAGCAGTACTTC. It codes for CASSSQYYEQYF.

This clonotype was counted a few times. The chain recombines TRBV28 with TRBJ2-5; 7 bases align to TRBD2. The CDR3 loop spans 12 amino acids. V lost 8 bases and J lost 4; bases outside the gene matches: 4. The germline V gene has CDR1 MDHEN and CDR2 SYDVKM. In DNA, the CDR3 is TGTGCCAGCGGGAGGGCACGAGAGACCCAGTACTTC. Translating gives CASGRARETQYF.

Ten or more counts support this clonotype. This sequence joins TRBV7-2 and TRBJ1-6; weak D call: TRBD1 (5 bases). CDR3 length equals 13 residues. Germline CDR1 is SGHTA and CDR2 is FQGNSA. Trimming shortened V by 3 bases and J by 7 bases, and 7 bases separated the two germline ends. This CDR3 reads CASSFYRNSPLHF. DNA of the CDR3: TGTGCCAGCAGCTTCTACAGGAATTCACCCCTCCACTTT.

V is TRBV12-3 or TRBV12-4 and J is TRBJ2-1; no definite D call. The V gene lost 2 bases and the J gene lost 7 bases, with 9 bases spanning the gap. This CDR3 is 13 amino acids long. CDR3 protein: CASSLWTQNEQFF. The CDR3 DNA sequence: TGTGCCAGCAGTTTATGGACCCAGAATGAGCAGTTCTTC.

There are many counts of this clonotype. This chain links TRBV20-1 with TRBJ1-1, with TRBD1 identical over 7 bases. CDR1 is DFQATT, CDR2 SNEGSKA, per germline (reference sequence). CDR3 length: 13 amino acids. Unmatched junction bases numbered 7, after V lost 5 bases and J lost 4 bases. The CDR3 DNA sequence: TGCAGTGCTCCCCGGCAGGGGGGCACTGAAGCTTTCTTT. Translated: CSAPRQGGTEAFF.

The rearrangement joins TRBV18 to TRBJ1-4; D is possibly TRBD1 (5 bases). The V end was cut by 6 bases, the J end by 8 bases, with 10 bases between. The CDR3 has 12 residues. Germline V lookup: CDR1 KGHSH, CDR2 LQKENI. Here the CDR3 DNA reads TGTGCCAGCTCTCCTTCAGGGGAAAAACTGTTTTTT. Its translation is CASSPSGEKLFF.

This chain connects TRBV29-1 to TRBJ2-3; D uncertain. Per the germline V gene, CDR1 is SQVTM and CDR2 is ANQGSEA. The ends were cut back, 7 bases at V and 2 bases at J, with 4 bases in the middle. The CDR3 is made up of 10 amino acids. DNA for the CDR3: TGCAGCGCTGCCACAGATACGCAGTATTTT. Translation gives CSAATDTQYF.

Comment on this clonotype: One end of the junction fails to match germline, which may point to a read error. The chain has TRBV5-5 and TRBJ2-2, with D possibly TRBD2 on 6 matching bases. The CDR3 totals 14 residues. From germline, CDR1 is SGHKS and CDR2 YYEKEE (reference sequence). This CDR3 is CASSPAGGPGVLFF. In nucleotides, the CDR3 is TGTGCCAGCAGCCCCGCCGGAGGGCCCGGGGTGCTGTTTTTT.

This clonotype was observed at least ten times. CDR3 in amino acids: CASSPRGGRSSNQPQHF. CDR3 coding DNA: TGTGCCAGCAGTCCACGCGGGGGTAGGTCTAGCAATCAGCCCCAGCATTTT. The gene calls are TRBV27 and TRBJ1-5; maybe TRBD1 (5 bases). V was cut by 5 bases and J by 0 bases, with 17 bases left in between. There are 17 residues in the CDR3. Germline V gene data show CDR1 as MNHEY and CDR2 as SMNVEV (reference sequence).

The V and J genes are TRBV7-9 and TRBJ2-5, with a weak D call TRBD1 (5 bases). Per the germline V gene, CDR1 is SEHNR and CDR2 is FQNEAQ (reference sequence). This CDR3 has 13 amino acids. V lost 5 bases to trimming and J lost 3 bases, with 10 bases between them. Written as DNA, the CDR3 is TGTGCCAGCAGCCCACAGACAGAAGAGACCCAGTACTTC. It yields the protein CASSPQTEETQYF.

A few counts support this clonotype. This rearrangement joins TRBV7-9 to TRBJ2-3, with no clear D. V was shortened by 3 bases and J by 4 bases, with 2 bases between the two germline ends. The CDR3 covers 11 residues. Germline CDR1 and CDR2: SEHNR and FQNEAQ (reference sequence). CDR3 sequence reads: CASSFADTQYF. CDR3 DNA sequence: TGTGCCAGCAGCTTCGCAGATACGCAGTATTTT.

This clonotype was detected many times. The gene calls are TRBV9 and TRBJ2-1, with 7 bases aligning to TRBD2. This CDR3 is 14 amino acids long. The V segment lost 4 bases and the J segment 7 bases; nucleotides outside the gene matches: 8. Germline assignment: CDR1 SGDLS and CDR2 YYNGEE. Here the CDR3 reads CASSPETSRNEQFF. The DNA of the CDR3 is TGTGCCAGCAGCCCAGAGACTAGCCGGAATGAGCAGTTCTTC.

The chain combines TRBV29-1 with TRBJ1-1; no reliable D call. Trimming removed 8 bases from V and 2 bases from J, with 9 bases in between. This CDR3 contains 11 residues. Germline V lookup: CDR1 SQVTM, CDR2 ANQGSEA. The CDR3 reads CSYTVNTEAFF. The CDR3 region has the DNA TGCAGCTATACCGTAAACACTGAAGCTTTCTTT.

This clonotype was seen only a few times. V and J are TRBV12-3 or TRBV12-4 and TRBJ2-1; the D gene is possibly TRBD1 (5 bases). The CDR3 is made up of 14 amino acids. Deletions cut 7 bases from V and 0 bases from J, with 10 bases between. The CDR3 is CASNPRVSYNEQFF. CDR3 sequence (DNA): TGTGCCAGCAATCCCAGGGTCTCCTACAATGAGCAGTTCTTC.

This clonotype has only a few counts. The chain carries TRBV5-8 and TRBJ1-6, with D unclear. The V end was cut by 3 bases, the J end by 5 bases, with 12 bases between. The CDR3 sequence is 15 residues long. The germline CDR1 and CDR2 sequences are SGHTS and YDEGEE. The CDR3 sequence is CASSSRRGNNSPLHF. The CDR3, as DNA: TGTGCCAGCAGCTCGCGGCGCGGCAATAATTCACCCCTCCACTTT. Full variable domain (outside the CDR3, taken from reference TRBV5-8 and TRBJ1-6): EAGVTQSPTHLIKTRGQQATLRCSPISGHTSVYWYQQALGLGLQFLLWYDEGEERNRGNFPPRFSGRQFPNYSSELNVNALELEDSALYLCASSSRRGNNSPLHFGNGTRLTVT.

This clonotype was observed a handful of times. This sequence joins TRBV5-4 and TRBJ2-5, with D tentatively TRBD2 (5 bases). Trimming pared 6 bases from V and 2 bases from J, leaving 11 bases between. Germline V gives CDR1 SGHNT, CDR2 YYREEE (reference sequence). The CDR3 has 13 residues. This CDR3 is CASTSGVQETQYF. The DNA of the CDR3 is TGTGCCAGCACGAGCGGAGTACAAGAGACCCAGTACTTC.

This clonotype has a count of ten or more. The chain's CDR3 is CSAVSKNIQYF. The CDR3 bases are TGCAGTGCTGTGTCCAAAAACATTCAGTACTTC. The genes are TRBV20-1 and TRBJ2-4; D ambiguous. The CDR3 covers 11 residues. CDR1 is DFQATT and CDR2 is SNEGSKA in the germline V gene (reference sequence). The germline V and J ends were trimmed by 5 bases and 2 bases, with 4 bases remaining between them.

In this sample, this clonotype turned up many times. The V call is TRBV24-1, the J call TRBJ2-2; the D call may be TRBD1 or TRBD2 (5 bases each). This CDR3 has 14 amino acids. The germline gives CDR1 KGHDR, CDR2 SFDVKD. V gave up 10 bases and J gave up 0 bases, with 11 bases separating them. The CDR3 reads CATRGATNTGELFF. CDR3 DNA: TGTGCCACGCGAGGGGCTACGAACACCGGGGAGCTGTTTTTT.

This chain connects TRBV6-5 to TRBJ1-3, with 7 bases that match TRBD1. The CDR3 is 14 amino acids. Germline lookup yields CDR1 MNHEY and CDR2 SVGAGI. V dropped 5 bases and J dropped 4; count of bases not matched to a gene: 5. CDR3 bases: TGTGCCAGCAGTAACAGGGGTTCCGGAAACACCATATATTTT. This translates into CASSNRGSGNTIYF.

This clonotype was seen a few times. Here the CDR3 DNA reads TGTGCCAGCAGTGATGGACAGGGGAGGAATGAGCAGTTCTTC. This codes for CASSDGQGRNEQFF. This chain connects TRBV6-6 to TRBJ2-1; 9 bases align to TRBD1. Germline CDR1 MNHNY, CDR2 SVGAGI (reference sequence). CDR3 length: 14 amino acids. J gave up 7 bases and V 5 bases, and 6 bases lay outside the gene matches.